One sample yielded the 12 T cell receptor beta chains listed below, sequenced in a study of CD8 T cells in Susac syndrome. After extraction with the RNeasy kit, about 0.5 to 1 ug of the RNA was reverse transcribed using random hexamers. TCRdb used MiXCR to reprocess the immunoSEQ multiplex PCR reads, holding one entry per CDR3 protein. The data show roughly 200,000 distinct CDR3 sequences, over 85% seen once. The specimen sequenced was CD4+ T cells from PBMCs. Receptors were obtained from a human donor in good health.

The chain carries TRBV15 and TRBJ2-7; TRBD2 matches 8 bases. The length of the CDR3 is 16 residues. The ends lost 5 bases at V and 3 bases at J; junction bases unmatched: 12. From germline, CDR1 is LNHNV and CDR2 YYDKDF (reference sequence). The CDR3 nucleotides are TGTGCCACCAGCCAGCCCGGACTAGCTCATGGCTACGAGCAGTACTTC. Translation gives CATSQPGLAHGYEQYF.

The chain has TRBV29-1 and TRBJ2-7, with D maybe TRBD2 (5 bases). The germline gives CDR1 SQVTM, CDR2 ANQGSEA. This CDR3 has 12 residues. The V end was cut by 7 bases, the J end by 0 bases, with 10 bases between. The DNA of the CDR3 is TGCAGCGCAGGACTGAACTCCTACGAGCAGTACTTC. Protein sequence: CSAGLNSYEQYF.

V gene TRBV23-1 combines with J gene TRBJ2-7, with D perhaps TRBD2 (6 bases). TRBV23-1 is designated an ORF whose function remains uncertain. This CDR3 is built from 14 residues. The ends were cut back, 10 bases at V and 4 bases at J, with 20 bases in the middle. Written as DNA, the CDR3 is TGCGCCATAAGGGACTTCAGGGTTAAGTACGAGCAGTACTTC. Encoded protein: CAIRDFRVKYEQYF.

V and J are TRBV20-1 and TRBJ2-3; 7 nucleotides agree with TRBD2. The trim removed 7 bases at V and 2 bases at J, leaving 3 bases unmatched. Germline V gene data show CDR1 as DFQATT and CDR2 as SNEGSKA (reference sequence). This CDR3 is 12 amino acids long. This chain's CDR3 is CSEAGDTDTQYF. The CDR3 nucleotides read TGCAGTGAGGCGGGAGACACAGATACGCAGTATTTT.

The chain uses TRBV12-3 or TRBV12-4 and TRBJ2-5; possibly TRBD1 for D (5 bases). The CDR3 spans 15 residues. Deletions cut 6 bases from V and 1 base from J, with 15 bases between. CDR3 sequence reads: CASSNQGGPQETQYF. In DNA, the CDR3 is TGTGCCAGCAGCAACCAGGGTGGGCCCCAAGAGACCCAGTACTTC.

This clonotype was detected once. The chain uses TRBV18 and TRBJ2-5; D gene ambiguous. Per germline, CDR1 KGHSH and CDR2 LQKENI. This CDR3 region has 12 residues. V lost 5 bases and J lost 5, with 9 bases in between. The CDR3 nucleotides read TGTGCCAGCTCAGCCGCTATGGAGACCCAGTACTTC. Protein sequence: CASSAAMETQYF.

V usage is TRBV29-1 and J usage is TRBJ2-1; 8 nucleotides match TRBD2. The V and J ends lost 8 bases and 0 bases, in that order; junction bases with no gene match: 6. Germline CDR1 SQVTM, CDR2 ANQGSEA. This CDR3 is built from 14 residues. CDR3 loop: CSYGSGSSYNEQFF. CDR3 DNA: TGCAGCTACGGGAGCGGGAGCTCCTACAATGAGCAGTTCTTC.

This chain links TRBV3-1 with TRBJ1-2; D unclear. Germline CDR1 is LGHDT and CDR2 is YNNKEL (reference sequence). V was pared by 4 bases and J by 5 bases, with 11 bases between. This CDR3 has 13 residues. The CDR3 coding sequence is TGTGCCAGCAGCCCTCGGGAACAGTATGGCTACACCTTC. It specifies CASSPREQYGYTF.

The chain combines TRBV7-3 with TRBJ2-7; 12 bases map to TRBD2. The CDR3 has 15 residues. Germline V lookup: CDR1 SGHTA, CDR2 FQGTGA. Trimming cost V 5 bases and J 5 bases; bases outside gene matches: 7. This CDR3 is CASSPGTSGSHEQYF. CDR3 nucleotides: TGTGCCAGCAGCCCAGGGACTAGCGGGTCCCACGAGCAGTACTTC.

This chain links TRBV20-1 with TRBJ2-7, with TRBD2 identical over 7 bases. The V gene's germline CDR1 is DFQATT and CDR2 SNEGSKA (reference sequence). CDR3 length equals 14 residues. The junction had 12 bases not matched to a gene; V was cut back by 5 bases and J by 5 bases. The CDR3 DNA follows: TGCAGTGCTTCCCTTCAGCGGGATATCAACGAGCAGTACTTC. Its protein is CSASLQRDINEQYF.

The V and J genes are TRBV9 and TRBJ2-7; a weak D match, TRBD1 (5 bases). The V gene lost 0 bases and the J gene lost 6 bases, with 16 bases spanning the gap. The CDR3 covers 15 residues. Germline V gene data show CDR1 as SGDLS and CDR2 as YYNGEE. DNA for the CDR3: TGTGCCAGCAGCGTAGATGTTGGGGCTATGAGCGAGCAGTACTTC. Translation gives CASSVDVGAMSEQYF.

The chain has TRBV7-3 and TRBJ2-2; D not resolved. Per germline, CDR1 SGHTA and CDR2 FQGTGA. The V and J ends lost 1 base and 8 bases respectively, with 8 bases between them. This CDR3 region has 13 residues. Here the CDR3 DNA reads TGTGCCAGCAGCTTAAATTTACGGGGGGAGCTGTTTTTT. Protein product: CASSLNLRGELFF.